This passage covers 8 T cell receptor beta chains from one sample sequenced in a study of blood T cell repertoires in COVID-19. The data were produced by immunoSEQ multiplex PCR, yet TCRdb's version contains in-frame clones alone and is incomplete. The sample has 23,000 or so clones; more than 85% are singletons. Sequenced input: peripheral blood. All receptors derive from a man aged 65-85 years with active COVID-19.

The chain has TRBV3-1 (or the pseudogene TRBV3-2) and TRBJ1-2; 12 bases map to TRBD1. Germline CDR1 reads LGHDT; CDR2 reads YNNKEL (reference sequence). V dropped 4 bases and J dropped 8; count of bases not matched to a gene: 8. The CDR3 has 15 amino acids. The CDR3 DNA follows: TGTGCCAGCAGCCGAGGGACAGGGGGCACGGGGGGCTACACCTTC. Translated: CASSRGTGGTGGYTF.

This rearrangement joins TRBV20-1 to TRBJ1-2, with TRBD1 matching over 8 bases. The CDR3 consists of 14 residues. Germline CDR1 and CDR2: DFQATT and SNEGSKA (reference sequence). J lost 5 bases, V lost 3 bases, and 8 bases had no gene match. DNA of the CDR3: TGCAGTGCTAGTAGCACAGGGGGAAAGTATGGCTACACCTTC. The encoded protein is CSASSTGGKYGYTF.

The rearrangement uses TRBV2 and TRBJ2-7; D possibly corresponds to TRBD2 (5 bases). The CDR3 has 14 amino acids. The germline gives CDR1 SNHLY, CDR2 FYNNEI. Trimming took off 8 bases at V and 0 bases at J, with 14 bases between the two ends. CDR3 nucleotides: TGTGCCAGCGCCCTGGGAGTTCCCTCCTACGAGCAGTACTTC. This translates into CASALGVPSYEQYF.

V usage is TRBV11-3 and J usage is TRBJ2-3; 8 nucleotides agree with TRBD2. Unmatched junction bases numbered 1, after V lost 1 base and J lost 4 bases. Germline V lookup: CDR1 SGHNT, CDR2 YENEEA. The CDR3 loop spans 14 amino acids. The CDR3 sequence is CASSLVAGSDTQYF. Written as DNA, the CDR3 is TGTGCCAGCAGCTTAGTAGCGGGGTCAGATACGCAGTATTTT.

This chain joins TRBV5-1 and TRBJ1-2, with D maybe TRBD1 (6 bases). The CDR3 length is 14 residues. With 2 bases removed from V and 6 bases from J, the gap between germline ends came to 14 bases. Germline lookup yields CDR1 SGHRS and CDR2 YFSETQ. CDR3 in DNA: TGCGCCAGCAGCTTTGGGGGCGGGTCTAATGGCTACACCTTC. It codes for CASSFGGGSNGYTF.

This chain uses TRBV2 with TRBJ1-1, with unresolved D. In germline, CDR1 is SNHLY, CDR2 FYNNEI. Trimming pared 7 bases from V and 6 bases from J, leaving 9 bases between. This CDR3 comprises 11 residues. The CDR3 spells CASKSYSEAFF. The CDR3 DNA reads as TGTGCCAGCAAATCCTATTCTGAAGCTTTCTTT.

The chain joins TRBV6-5 to TRBJ2-7, with TRBD2 matching over 8 bases. Looked up from germline, CDR1 is MNHEY and CDR2 is SVGAGI. J lost 4 bases, V lost 9 bases, and 2 bases had no gene match. CDR3 length equals 11 residues. This CDR3 reads CASKREYEQYF. CDR3 nucleotide sequence: TGTGCCAGTAAGCGGGAGTACGAGCAGTACTTC.

The genes are TRBV3-1 (or the pseudogene TRBV3-2) and TRBJ1-1; no definite D call. Germline V CDR1 and CDR2: LGHDT, YNNKEL (reference sequence). CDR3 length: 13 residues. V lost 0 bases and J 10 bases, leaving 12 bases between the germline ends. DNA for the CDR3: TGTGCCAGCAGCCAAGAGAAATCAAGAGGAGCTTTCTTT. This codes for CASSQEKSRGAFF.